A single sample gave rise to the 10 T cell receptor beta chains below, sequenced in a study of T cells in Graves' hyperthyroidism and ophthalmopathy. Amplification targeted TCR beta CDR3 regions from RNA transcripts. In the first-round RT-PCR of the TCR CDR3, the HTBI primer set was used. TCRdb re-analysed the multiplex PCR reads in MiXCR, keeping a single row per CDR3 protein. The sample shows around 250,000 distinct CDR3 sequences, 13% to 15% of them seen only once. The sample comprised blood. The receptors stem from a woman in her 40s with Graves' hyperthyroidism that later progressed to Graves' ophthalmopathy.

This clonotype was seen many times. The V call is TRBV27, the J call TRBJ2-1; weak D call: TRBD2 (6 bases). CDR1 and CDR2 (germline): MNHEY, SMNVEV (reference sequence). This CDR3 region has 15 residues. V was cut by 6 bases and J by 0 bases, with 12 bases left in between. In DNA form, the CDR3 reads TGTGCCAGCAGAGGACTACAGAGCTCCTACAATGAGCAGTTCTTC. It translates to CASRGLQSSYNEQFF.

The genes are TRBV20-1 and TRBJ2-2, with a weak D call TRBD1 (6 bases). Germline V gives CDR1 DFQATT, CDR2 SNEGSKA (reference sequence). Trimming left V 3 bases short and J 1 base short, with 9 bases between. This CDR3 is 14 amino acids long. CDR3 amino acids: CSARTGLNTGELFF. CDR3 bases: TGCAGTGCTAGGACAGGCCTGAACACCGGGGAGCTGTTTTTT.

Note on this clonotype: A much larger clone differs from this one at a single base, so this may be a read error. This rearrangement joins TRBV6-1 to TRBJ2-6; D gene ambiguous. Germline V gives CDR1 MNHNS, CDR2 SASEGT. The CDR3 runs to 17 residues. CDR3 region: CASSELGPNSGVNVLTF. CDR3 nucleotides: TGTGCCAGCAGTGAGTTAGGCCCGAACTCTGGGGTCAACGTCCTGACTTTC.

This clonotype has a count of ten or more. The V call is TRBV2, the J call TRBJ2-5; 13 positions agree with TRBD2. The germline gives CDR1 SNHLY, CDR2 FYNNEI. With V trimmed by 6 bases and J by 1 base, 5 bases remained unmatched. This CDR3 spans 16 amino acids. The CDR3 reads CASRTGLAGSQETQYF. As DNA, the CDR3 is TGTGCCAGCAGAACGGGACTAGCGGGAAGCCAAGAGACCCAGTACTTC. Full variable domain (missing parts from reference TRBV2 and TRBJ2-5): EPEVTQTPSHQVTQMGQEVILRCVPISNHLYFYWYRQILGQKVEFLVSFYNNEISEKSEIFDDQFSVERPDGSNFTLKIRSTKLEDSAMYFCASRTGLAGSQETQYFGPGTRLLVL.

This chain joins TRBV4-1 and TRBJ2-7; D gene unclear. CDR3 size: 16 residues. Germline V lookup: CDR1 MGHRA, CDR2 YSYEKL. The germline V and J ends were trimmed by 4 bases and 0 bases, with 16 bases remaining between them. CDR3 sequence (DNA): TGCGCCAGCAGCCGGTGGGGTGGCAGATTCTCCTACGAGCAGTACTTC. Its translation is CASSRWGGRFSYEQYF.

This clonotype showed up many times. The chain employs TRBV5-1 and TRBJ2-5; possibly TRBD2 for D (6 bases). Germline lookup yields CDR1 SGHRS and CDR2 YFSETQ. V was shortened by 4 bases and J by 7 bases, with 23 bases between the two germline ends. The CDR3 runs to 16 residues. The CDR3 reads CASSPTANRDSGTQYF. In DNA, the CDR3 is TGCGCCAGCAGCCCGACCGCCAACCGGGACTCTGGGACCCAGTACTTC.

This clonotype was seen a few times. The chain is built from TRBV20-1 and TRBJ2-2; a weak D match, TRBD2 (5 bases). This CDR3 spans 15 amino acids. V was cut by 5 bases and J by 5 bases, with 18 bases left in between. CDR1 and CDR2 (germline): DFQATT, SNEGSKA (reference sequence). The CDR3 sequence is CSAEPSGVGTGELFF. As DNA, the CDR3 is TGCAGTGCTGAACCGTCCGGGGTGGGGACCGGGGAGCTGTTTTTT.

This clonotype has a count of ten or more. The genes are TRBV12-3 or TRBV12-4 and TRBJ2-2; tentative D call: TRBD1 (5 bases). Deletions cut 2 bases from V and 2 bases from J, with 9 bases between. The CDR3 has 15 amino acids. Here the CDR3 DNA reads TGTGCCAGCAGTTTACGGCAGGGAAACACCGGGGAGCTGTTTTTT. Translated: CASSLRQGNTGELFF.

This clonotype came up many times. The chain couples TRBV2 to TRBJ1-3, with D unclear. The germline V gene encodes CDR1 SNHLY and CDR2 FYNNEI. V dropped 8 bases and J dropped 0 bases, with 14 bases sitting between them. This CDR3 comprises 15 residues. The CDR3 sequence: CASGGSLSSGNTIYF. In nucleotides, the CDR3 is TGTGCCAGCGGAGGCAGCTTAAGCTCTGGAAACACCATATATTTT.

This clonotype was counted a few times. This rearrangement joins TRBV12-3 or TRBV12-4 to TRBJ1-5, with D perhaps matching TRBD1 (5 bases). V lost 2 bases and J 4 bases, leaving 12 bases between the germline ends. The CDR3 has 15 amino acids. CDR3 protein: CASSLHRRENQPQHF. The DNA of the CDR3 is TGTGCCAGCAGTTTACACAGGCGGGAGAATCAGCCCCAGCATTTT.